This passage covers 22 T cell receptor beta chains from one sample sequenced in a study of early T cells in non-severe SARS-CoV-2 infection. TCRdb re-derived calls from the 5' RACE reads in MiXCR, one entry per CDR3 protein. The table records fewer than 55,000 distinct CDR3 sequences, more than 6.5% of them present only once. The sequenced sample was whole blood. Receptors originate from an adult who was a healthcare worker with PCR-confirmed SARS-CoV-2 infection or an uninfected control (not recorded which).

The V and J genes are TRBV7-3 and TRBJ2-7; no reliable D call. V was clipped by 6 bases and J by 3 bases, with 12 bases between them. Germline CDR1 reads SGHTA; CDR2 reads FQGTGA. This CDR3 is 13 amino acids long. CDR3 protein: CASSPYSGYEQYF. Written as DNA, the CDR3 is TGTGCCAGCAGTCCATACTCTGGCTACGAGCAGTACTTC.

Ten or more counts support this clonotype. The chain employs TRBV12-3 or TRBV12-4 and TRBJ1-1; no clear D gene. Trimming shortened V by 5 bases and J by 1 base, and 14 bases separated the two germline ends. This CDR3 has 15 amino acids. The CDR3 sequence: CASSPDGERNTEAFF. For the CDR3, the DNA is TGTGCCAGCAGTCCAGACGGGGAGAGGAACACTGAAGCTTTCTTT.

This clonotype was seen more than once but under ten times. V usage is TRBV3-1 and J usage is TRBJ2-3, with D tentatively TRBD2 (7 bases). The ends were cut back, 0 bases at V and 4 bases at J, with 11 bases in the middle. The CDR3 loop spans 15 amino acids. Germline lookup yields CDR1 LGHDT and CDR2 YNNKEL (reference sequence). The CDR3 DNA reads as TGTGCCAGCAGCCAAGACGGGGGGCACGCAGATACGCAGTATTTT. Protein sequence: CASSQDGGHADTQYF.

This clonotype turned up a few times. V usage is TRBV6-2 or TRBV6-3 and J usage is TRBJ1-5; weak D call: TRBD1 (5 bases). V lost 2 bases to trimming and J lost 3 bases, with 8 bases between them. This CDR3 comprises 14 residues. Germline-derived CDR1 and CDR2 are MNHEY and SVGEGT. Here the CDR3 DNA reads TGTGCCAGCAGTTACCTGACAGCCAATCAGCCCCAGCATTTT. It is translated as CASSYLTANQPQHF.

The sample holds a few counts of this clonotype. The genes are TRBV7-9 and TRBJ2-5; a possible D gene is TRBD1 (5 bases). The V gene's germline CDR1 is SEHNR and CDR2 FQNEAQ (reference sequence). V gave up 2 bases and J gave up 1 base, with 14 bases separating them. The CDR3 has 16 residues. In nucleotides, the CDR3 is TGTGCCAGCAGCTTAACGACAGTTTACTTCCAAGAGACCCAGTACTTC. It specifies CASSLTTVYFQETQYF.

This chain joins TRBV24-1 and TRBJ1-5, with unresolved D. Germline V gives CDR1 KGHDR, CDR2 SFDVKD. This CDR3 has 12 amino acids. V was shortened by 4 bases and J by 5 bases, with 5 bases between the two germline ends. CDR3 sequence reads: CATSEAHQPQHF. CDR3 DNA sequence: TGTGCCACCAGTGAGGCTCATCAGCCCCAGCATTTT.

This sequence joins TRBV20-1 and TRBJ2-1; 11 nucleotides match TRBD2. Per the germline V gene, CDR1 is DFQATT and CDR2 is SNEGSKA (reference sequence). The V gene end was trimmed by 2 bases and the J gene end by 8 bases; junction bases not matched to a gene: 5. The CDR3 length is 14 residues. The CDR3 sequence is CSARRLAGSDEQFF. CDR3 DNA: TGCAGTGCTAGAAGACTAGCGGGAAGCGATGAGCAGTTCTTC.

The chain couples TRBV4-2 to TRBJ2-7, with D perhaps matching TRBD1 or TRBD2 (5 bases each). Trimming pared 0 bases from V and 2 bases from J, leaving 11 bases between. Germline V gene data show CDR1 as LGHNA and CDR2 as YNFKEQ. The CDR3 is made up of 15 amino acids. This CDR3 reads CASSQDVSGPYEQYF. The CDR3 DNA is TGTGCCAGCAGCCAAGACGTATCGGGGCCCTACGAGCAGTACTTC.

There are a few counts of this clonotype. The chain joins TRBV7-2 to TRBJ2-3; D perhaps matches TRBD1 (6 bases). Between the trimmed V and J ends, which lost 5 bases and 5 bases, there was a span of 11 bases. The germline V gene has CDR1 SGHTA and CDR2 FQGNSA. This CDR3 is 13 amino acids long. CDR3 sequence: CASSPQGRDTQYF. The CDR3, as DNA: TGTGCCAGCAGCCCGCAGGGGAGAGATACGCAGTATTTT.

This clonotype was counted ten times or more. This chain joins TRBV12-3 or TRBV12-4 and TRBJ1-1; no reliable D call. The ends were cut back, 0 bases at V and 7 bases at J, with 9 bases in the middle. The CDR3 is 13 residues long. The CDR3 loop reads CASSLAEADEAFF. The DNA for the CDR3 is TGTGCCAGCAGTTTAGCGGAAGCCGATGAAGCTTTCTTT.

The genes are TRBV4-3 and TRBJ2-3; D is unresolved. The germline V gene has CDR1 LGHNA and CDR2 YSLEER. The CDR3 length is 14 residues. The V end was cut by 4 bases, the J end by 4 bases, with 12 bases between. The DNA for the CDR3 is TGCGCCAGCAGCCCAAGGTCATCTTCAGATACGCAGTATTTT. It specifies CASSPRSSSDTQYF.

This clonotype was detected ten times or more. This sequence joins TRBV20-1 and TRBJ2-5; D unclear. Germline CDR1 DFQATT, CDR2 SNEGSKA (reference sequence). With 6 bases removed from V and 5 bases from J, the gap between germline ends came to 7 bases. The CDR3 extends over 10 amino acids. CDR3 sequence: CSARVETQYF. DNA of the CDR3: TGCAGTGCGCGTGTGGAGACCCAGTACTTC.

This clonotype was seen ten or more times. The V call is TRBV7-2, the J call TRBJ1-4; D call uncertain. From germline, CDR1 is SGHTA and CDR2 FQGNSA. There are 16 residues in the CDR3. Trimming pared 5 bases from V and 6 bases from J, leaving 19 bases between. The CDR3 is CASSPTLNDGDEKLFF. DNA for the CDR3: TGTGCCAGCAGCCCGACGTTGAACGACGGAGATGAAAAACTGTTTTTT.

V usage is TRBV15 and J usage is TRBJ1-6; the D gene is possibly TRBD1 (5 bases). This CDR3 comprises 14 residues. CDR1 is LNHNV, CDR2 YYDKDF, per germline (reference sequence). Deletions cut 1 base from V and 7 bases from J, with 8 bases between. In DNA form, the CDR3 reads TGTGCCACCAGCAGAGTGGGACCGAATTCACCCCTCCACTTT. This encodes CATSRVGPNSPLHF.

Only a few counts were recorded for this clonotype. This sequence joins TRBV28 and TRBJ2-7; no clear D gene. The CDR3 consists of 12 residues. Trimming stripped 5 bases from V and 4 bases from J, with 9 bases between. Germline lookup yields CDR1 MDHEN and CDR2 SYDVKM. The CDR3 region is CASSPPRYEQYF. The CDR3, as DNA: TGTGCCAGCAGTCCTCCCCGATACGAGCAGTACTTC.

This clonotype came up a few times. The V and J genes are TRBV6-2 or TRBV6-3 and TRBJ2-7; 11 bases line up with TRBD1. V lost 7 bases to trimming and J lost 5 bases; unmatched junction nucleotides: 4. Germline V gene lookup returns CDR1 MNHEY and CDR2 SVGEGT. The CDR3 is 13 amino acids. CDR3: CASKDRGLNEQYF. CDR3 coding DNA: TGTGCCAGCAAGGACAGGGGGCTGAACGAGCAGTACTTC.

In this sample, this clonotype turned up a few times. This sequence joins TRBV27 and TRBJ2-7; 8 nucleotides align to TRBD1. Germline CDR1 and CDR2: MNHEY and SMNVEV (reference sequence). This CDR3 region has 14 residues. Germline trimming cut 6 bases from V and 3 bases from J; bases unmatched to any gene: 7. The chain's CDR3 is CASSRDRIFYEQYF. The CDR3 DNA reads as TGTGCCAGCAGCCGGGACAGGATTTTCTACGAGCAGTACTTC.

This clonotype was observed at least ten times. The chain has TRBV10-3 and TRBJ1-1, with D possibly being TRBD1 (6 bases). The CDR3 runs 15 residues. V gave up 5 bases and J gave up 1 base, with 14 bases separating them. Per germline, CDR1 ENHRY and CDR2 SYGVKD. DNA of the CDR3: TGTGCCATCAGTACCTATCCAGGGGAGAACACTGAAGCTTTCTTT. The encoded protein is CAISTYPGENTEAFF.

This clonotype came up a few times. The chain has TRBV28 and TRBJ1-6; 8 bases line up with TRBD1. The CDR3 consists of 16 residues. The germline CDR1 and CDR2 sequences are MDHEN and SYDVKM. V shed 5 bases, J shed 7 bases, and the junction held 10 bases outside the gene matches. The CDR3 is CASSLPGQAENSPLHF. The DNA for the CDR3 is TGTGCCAGCAGTCTACCGGGACAGGCTGAAAATTCACCCCTCCACTTT.

This clonotype was seen a few times. The genes are TRBV12-5 and TRBJ1-5; D remains unclear. The CDR3 has 18 residues. Per germline, CDR1 LGHNT and CDR2 FRNRAP. V shed 7 bases and J shed 1 base, with 23 bases lying between them. The CDR3 DNA is TGTGCTAGTGATTCAAAGACACTTTTTCTACCAAGCAATCAGCCCCAGCATTTT. This translates into CASDSKTLFLPSNQPQHF. Variable domain in full (rest from reference TRBV12-5 and TRBJ1-5): DARVTQTPRHKVTEMGQEVTMRCQPILGHNTVFWYRQTMMQGLELLAYFRNRAPLDDSGMPKDRFSAEMPDATLATLKIQPSEPRDSAVYFCASDSKTLFLPSNQPQHFGDGTRLSIL.

This clonotype was observed many times. The chain recombines TRBV6-6 with TRBJ2-1, with D unclear. The germline V gene has CDR1 MNHNY and CDR2 SVGAGI (reference sequence). This CDR3 has 17 amino acids. Trimming stripped 0 bases from V and 7 bases from J, with 19 bases between. CDR3 nucleotides: TGTGCCAGCAGTTACTCGATTGGACGGGCCCTTGAGAATGAGCAGTTCTTC. Protein product: CASSYSIGRALENEQFF.

J is TRBJ2-7 and V is TRBV29-1; possibly TRBD1 or TRBD2 for D (5 bases each). Germline V CDR1 and CDR2: SQVTM, ANQGSEA. The CDR3 has 10 residues. Trimming left V 4 bases short and J 6 bases short, with 7 bases between. The CDR3 DNA follows: TGCAGCGTTGGAGGGGCCGAGCAGTACTTC. Translating gives CSVGGAEQYF.